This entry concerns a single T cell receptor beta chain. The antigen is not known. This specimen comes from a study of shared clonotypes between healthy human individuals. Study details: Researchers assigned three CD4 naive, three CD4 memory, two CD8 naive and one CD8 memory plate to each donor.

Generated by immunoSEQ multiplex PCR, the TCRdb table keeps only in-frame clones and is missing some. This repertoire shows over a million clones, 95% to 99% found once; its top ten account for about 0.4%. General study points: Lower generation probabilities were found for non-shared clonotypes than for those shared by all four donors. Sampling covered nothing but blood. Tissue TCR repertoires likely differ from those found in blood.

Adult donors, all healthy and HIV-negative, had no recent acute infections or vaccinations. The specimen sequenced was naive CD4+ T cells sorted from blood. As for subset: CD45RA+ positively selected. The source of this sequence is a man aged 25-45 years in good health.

CDR3 DNA sequence: TGTGCCAGCAGTTACTCTCCCTACAGGGTCGGCGAGCAGTACTTC. This encodes CASSYSPYRVGEQYF. This rearrangement joins TRBV6-5 to TRBJ2-7, with D tentatively TRBD1 (6 bases). Germline V gene sequence: CDR1 MNHEY, CDR2 SVGAGI. This CDR3 has 15 residues. Trimming shortened V by 0 bases and J by 6 bases, and 15 bases separated the two germline ends.